This T cell receptor beta chain was captured in a study of T cell responses to AZD1222 COVID-19 vaccine. Findings and caveats of the study: Spike-specific TCR breadth rose after two AZD1222 doses, and depth rose as well.

Trimming removed 2 bases at V and 1 base at J, with 6 bases between. This CDR3 is built from 13 residues. Data came from immunoSEQ multiplex PCR; TCRdb stores just in-frame clones and leaves some out. The sample carries under 200,000 clones, approximately 92% recorded once. Concerning this clone: Its target is not known. Other nucleotide sequences from this sample produce the same CDR3.

V and J are TRBV12-3 or TRBV12-4 and TRBJ2-7, with no clear D. The source is an adult in good health. This specimen was peripheral blood, taken on day 0 of AZD1222 vaccination. CDR3 in DNA: TGTGCCAGCAGTTTATTAGTTTCCTACGAGCAGTACTTC. As protein: CASSLLVSYEQYF.